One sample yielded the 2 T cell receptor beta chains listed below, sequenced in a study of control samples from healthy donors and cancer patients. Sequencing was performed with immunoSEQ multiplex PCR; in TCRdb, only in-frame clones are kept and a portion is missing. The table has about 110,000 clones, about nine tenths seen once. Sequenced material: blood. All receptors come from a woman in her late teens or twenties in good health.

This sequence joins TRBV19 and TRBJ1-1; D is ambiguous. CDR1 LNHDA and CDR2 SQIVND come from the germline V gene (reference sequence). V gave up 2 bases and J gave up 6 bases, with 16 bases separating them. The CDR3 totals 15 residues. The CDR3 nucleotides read TGTGCCAGTAGTATAATAAGTGGCAGTAGGGCTGAAGCTTTCTTT. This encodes CASSIISGSRAEAFF.

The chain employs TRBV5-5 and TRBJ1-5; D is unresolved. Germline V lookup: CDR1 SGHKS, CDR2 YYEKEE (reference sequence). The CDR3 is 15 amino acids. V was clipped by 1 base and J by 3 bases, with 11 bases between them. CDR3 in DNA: TGTGCCAGCAGCTTGATCGGAGATAACAATCAGCCCCAGCATTTT. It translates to CASSLIGDNNQPQHF.